The 3 T cell receptor beta chains below come from one sample, sequenced in a study of CXCR3-negative and CXCR3-positive naive CD8 T cells. Study observations and caveats: For CXCR3-positive naive cells, TRB CDR3s were more hydrophobic than those of CXCR3-negative naive cells.

For these TCRs, the target antigens are not known. 5' RACE with UMI labels generated the TRB cDNA libraries. TCRdb reprocessed the 5' RACE reads and reports one entry per CDR3 protein, with no DNA. In all, the sample yields over 70,000 distinct CDR3 sequences. Sample: naive CXCR3+ CD8+ T cells from blood. Described subset: CD45RO-CCR7+CD27+CD95- naive CD8+ T cells expressing CXCR3 (TNR3+). All receptors derive from a human donor in good health. Some clones in this sample may be carry-over from other donors' samples.

J is TRBJ1-5 and V is TRBV30; TCRdb calls TRBD1, which cannot be checked without DNA. The CDR3 totals 14 residues. Germline V gives CDR1 GTSNPN, CDR2 SVGIG (reference sequence). CDR3 protein: CAWSVRQSNQPQHF.

The rearrangement joins TRBV28 to TRBJ1-2. Germline V gene lookup returns CDR1 MDHEN and CDR2 SYDVKM. There are 13 residues in the CDR3. CDR3 loop: CASSTETNYGYTF.

The chain has TRBV7-9 and TRBJ1-4; the TCRdb call, TRBD1, lacks DNA for checking. Germline V gene sequence: CDR1 SEHNR, CDR2 FQNEAQ (reference sequence). The CDR3 loop spans 16 amino acids. The CDR3 loop is CASSSWRGGPNEKLFF. The variable domain in full, completed from reference TRBV7-9 and TRBJ1-4, reads DTGVSQNPRHKITKRGQNVTFRCDPISEHNRLYWYRQTLGQGPEFLTYFQNEAQLEKSRLLSDRFSAERPKGSFSTLEIQRTEQGDSAMYLCASSSWRGGPNEKLFFGSGTQLSVL.